This T cell receptor (beta chain) was documented in a study of shared clonotypes between healthy human individuals (dated by TCRdb to about 2020). A note on the overall study: The cohort comprised a couple of women and three men aged 18 to 49 years. For each donor, CD4 naive and CD4 memory were each run on three plates, CD8 naive on two plates, and CD8 memory on one plate. To estimate repertoire size and how much clonotype sharing occurs between individuals, the study deeply sequenced the blood TCR repertoires of several healthy adults. To increase sequencing depth and limit assay-specific biases, TCR repertoire library preparation and sequencing were carried out by different laboratories using diverse techniques. Between about 0.85 and 9.5 billion PBMCs per donor were obtained by leukapheresis. What the authors observed across the whole study: About 4.5% of naive CD4, around 3.6% of naive CD8, roughly 2.4% of memory CD4, and more than 0.35% of memory CD8 clonotypes were shared across four donors. Pairwise subsampling led to the expectation that sequencing depth would affect the degree of clonotype sharing among donors. Incomplete sequencing was indicated by rarefaction of sorted-subset datasets, despite the large sequencing depth. Sampling was restricted to blood, and TCR repertoires in tissues likely differ from the TCR repertoires found in blood. Larger estimated clonotype richness was generally found for naive subsets than for memory subsets. Clonotypes shared by all four sorted-subset donors showed higher generation probabilities than non-shared clonotypes. Because the study included a small number of donors, the genetic and exposure-history diversity represented was limited.

For this clone: Its target antigen remains unknown. No base quality information exists; no much larger clone differs at one position.

There are 18 amino acids in the CDR3, from cysteine to phenylalanine inclusive. CDR3 DNA is the only sequence kept; it has 54 bases, read in frame from the first base. Sequences SEHNR (CDR1) and FQNEAQ (CDR2) are obtained from the germline V gene (reference sequence). V and J lose 1 base and 8 bases, and a span of 24 bases separates them. CD8 naive samples were CD45RO-negative cells positively selected for CCR7, giving a CD45RA+CCR7+ population that excluded TemRA cells. Donors were healthy HIV-negative adults with no recently reported acute infections or vaccinations. All donors were Caucasian adults living in Nashville, Tennessee, USA. After blood collection by leukapheresis, PBMCs were isolated using Ficoll-Histopaque density gradient centrifugation and then cryopreserved in the vapor phase of liquid nitrogen. Purity and quantity of every magnetically sorted T cell population were checked by analytical flow cytometry. Genomic DNA was isolated from each sorted fraction and quantified by UV absorbance on a Nanodrop 2000c.

TCR CDR3 regions were amplified from genomic DNA by multiplex PCR using the deep immunoSEQ assay. Extracted genomic DNA from each cell subset was distributed evenly across all wells of several immunoSEQ 96-well plates, and each plate was treated as a replicate. For sorted subsets, approximately 190 ng of genomic DNA, equivalent to some 33,000 T cell genomes, went into each replicate PCR. The purified libraries were quantified using a Qubit 3.0 fluorometer, sized with a Bioanalyzer 2100, and then quantified again using the KAPA Library Quantification kit. Every immunoSEQ 96-well plate was sequenced on a separate single-read 150-cycle Illumina NextSeq 550 flow cell. The original pipeline was this. Because the immunoSEQ output included only junctional sequences and no quality scores, the filtering could not be the same as the filtering used for full-length reads. To assign V/J genes and CDR3, sequences were annotated against IMGT germline references using PyIR, a Python wrapper for IgBLAST v1.9. Reads with weak V/J assignments (E-value above 1e-6), missing CDR3, stop codons, out-of-frame junctions, or ambiguous translated residues were removed. V3J clonotypes were defined as sequences sharing the same inferred V gene, J gene, and CDR3 amino acid sequence. Percentage overlap between repertoires was calculated by dividing the number of shared unique clonotypes by the size of the smaller repertoire. RTK rarefaction, the Chao1 estimator, and Recon v2.1 estimates of unobserved clonotypes were used to assess repertoire richness. Generation probabilities for all TCRbeta clonotypes obtained by the gDNA method from a handful of donors were computed using OLGA. TCRdb mirrors the immuneACCESS table, restricted to in-frame sequences. Some clones are absent from its copies; in checked studies, under half trace to an unresolved V gene, and the reason for the others is unknown. The DNA gave D and trimming, while V, J and clone size come from that table. The sample yields about 800,000 clones; about 96% were counted once. About 0.22% of the sample is in the top ten clones.

The chain uses TRBV7-9 and TRBJ2-1; a tentative D match to TRBD1 spans 6 bases. The specimen sequenced was naive CD8+ T cells sorted from blood. The intended sense of this specimen's cell subset or site label: CD45RA+CCR7+. The TCR was taken from a man in his thirties or forties in good health. The bases are TGTGCCAGCAGCTTAGGCCCTGGGGAAGGCAGGGGTACGGATGAGCAGTTCTTC. It specifies CASSLGPGEGRGTDEQFF.